This T cell receptor beta chain is drawn from a study of T-cell reconstitution after alpha-beta-depleted transplantation in children. V lost 5 bases and J lost 3; bases outside the gene matches: 7. Germline loops: CDR1 MNHEY, CDR2 SMNVEV (reference sequence). The CDR3 totals 15 residues. Whole-study findings and limits: Diversity and T-cell counts at one year after transplant derived mostly from new T cells. Day-60 TCRbeta diversity that was high in some patients was derived from surviving recipient T cells and thymic progenitors.

This clonotype was seen a few times. Its antigen is currently unknown. Construction of the TCRbeta library involved unique molecular identifiers. TCRdb used MiXCR to reprocess the PCR reads, holding one entry per CDR3 protein. The data hold 600,000 or so distinct CDR3 sequences, with under 30% observed a single time. Sequenced material: PBMCs, mostly from graft donor cells, taken 360 days after TCRalphabeta/CD19-depleted stem cell transplant. The rearrangement uses TRBV27 and TRBJ2-7, with TRBD1 matching 10 bases. This clonotype was obtained from a boy younger than two who had a stem cell transplant for acute myeloid leukemia, so the T cells may come from the graft donor. This CDR3 reads CASSRGQGSFYEQYF. The CDR3 nucleotides read TGTGCCAGCAGTAGGGGACAGGGGTCCTTCTACGAGCAGTACTTC.